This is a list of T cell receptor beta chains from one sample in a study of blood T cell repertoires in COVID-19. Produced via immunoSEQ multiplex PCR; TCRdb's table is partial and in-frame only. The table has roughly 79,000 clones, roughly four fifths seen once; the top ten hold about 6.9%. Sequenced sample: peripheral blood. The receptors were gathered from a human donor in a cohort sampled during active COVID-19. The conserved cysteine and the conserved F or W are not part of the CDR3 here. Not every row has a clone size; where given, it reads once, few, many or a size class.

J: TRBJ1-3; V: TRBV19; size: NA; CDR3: ASSMPAAGGGNTIY
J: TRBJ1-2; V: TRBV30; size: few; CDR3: AYDTGQMGYGYT
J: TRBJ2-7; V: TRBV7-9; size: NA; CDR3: ASSLVSGSGPYEQY
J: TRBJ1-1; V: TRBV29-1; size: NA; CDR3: SVEFPNTGTEAF
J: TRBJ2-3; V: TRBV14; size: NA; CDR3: ASSTSGINTQY
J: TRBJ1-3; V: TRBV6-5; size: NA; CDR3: ASSYTATGNTIY
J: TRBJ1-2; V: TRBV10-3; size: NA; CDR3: AIRRDREDGYT
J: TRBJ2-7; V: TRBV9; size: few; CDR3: ASSGSGTGNYEQY
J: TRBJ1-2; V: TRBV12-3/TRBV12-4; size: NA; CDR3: ASSLSGAGYT
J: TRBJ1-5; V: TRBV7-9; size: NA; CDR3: ASSLPLQPQH
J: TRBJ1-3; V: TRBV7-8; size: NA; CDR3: ASSLGARGSGNTIY
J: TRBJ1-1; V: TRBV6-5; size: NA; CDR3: ASSSLRRTGIAF
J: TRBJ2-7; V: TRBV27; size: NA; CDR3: ASRNTGTGLSYEQY
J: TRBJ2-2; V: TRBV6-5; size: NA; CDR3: ASRQSGGELF
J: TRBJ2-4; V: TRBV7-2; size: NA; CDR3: ASSLTRGIAKNIQY
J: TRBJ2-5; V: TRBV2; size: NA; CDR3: ASRGAEQETQY
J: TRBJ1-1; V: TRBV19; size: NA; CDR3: ASSIIAPGGDPRTEAF
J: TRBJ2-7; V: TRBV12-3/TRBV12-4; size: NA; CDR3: ASKRGGPYEQY
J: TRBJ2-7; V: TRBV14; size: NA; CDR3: ASSRDRLAYEQY
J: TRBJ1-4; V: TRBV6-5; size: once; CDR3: ASQMIPGEKLF
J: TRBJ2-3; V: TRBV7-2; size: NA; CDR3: ASSPGQGIADTQY
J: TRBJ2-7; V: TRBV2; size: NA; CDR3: ASNNRVINEQY
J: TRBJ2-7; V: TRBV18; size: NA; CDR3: ASSPNTGTTSYEQY
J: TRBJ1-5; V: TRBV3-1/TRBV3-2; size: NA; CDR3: ASSQQDYQPQH
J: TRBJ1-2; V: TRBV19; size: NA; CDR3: ASLLLGTGVGYT
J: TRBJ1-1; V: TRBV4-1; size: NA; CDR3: ASSQDRGETEAF
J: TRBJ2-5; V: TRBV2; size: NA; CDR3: ASSGPSGGLYQETQY
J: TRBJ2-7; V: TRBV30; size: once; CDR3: AWGDSNEQY
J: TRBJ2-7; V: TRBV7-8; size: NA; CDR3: ASSFAGGSYEQY
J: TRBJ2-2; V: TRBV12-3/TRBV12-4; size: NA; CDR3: ASSFQGAGELF
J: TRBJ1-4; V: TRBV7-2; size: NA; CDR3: ASSVPPGQGAGKLF
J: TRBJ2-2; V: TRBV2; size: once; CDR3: ASIPSGGGLLTGELF
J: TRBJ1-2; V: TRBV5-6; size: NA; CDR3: ASSFRGPLYGYT
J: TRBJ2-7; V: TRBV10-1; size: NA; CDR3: ASSPGQGGYEQY
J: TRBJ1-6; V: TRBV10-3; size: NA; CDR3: AIGPTGYRINSPLH
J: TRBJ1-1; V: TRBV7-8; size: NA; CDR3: ASSLDMNTEAF
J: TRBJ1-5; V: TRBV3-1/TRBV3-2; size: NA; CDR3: ASSQAPGQGQPQH
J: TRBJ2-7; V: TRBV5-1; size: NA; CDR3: ASSLAGSYHEQY
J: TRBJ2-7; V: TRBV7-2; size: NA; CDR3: ASSLQSGSYEQY
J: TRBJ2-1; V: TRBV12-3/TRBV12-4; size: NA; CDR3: ASSLRGNEQF
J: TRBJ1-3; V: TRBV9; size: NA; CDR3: ASSVNMDRGNTIY
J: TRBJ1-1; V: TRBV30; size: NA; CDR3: AGEGLWTEAF
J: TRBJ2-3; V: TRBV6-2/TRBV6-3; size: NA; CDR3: ASSRWGVSTDTQY
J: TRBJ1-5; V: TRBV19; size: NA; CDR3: ASRKGRGGPGQPQH
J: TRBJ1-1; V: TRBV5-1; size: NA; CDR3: ASSLYTGLAF
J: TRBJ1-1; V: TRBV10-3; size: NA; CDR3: AISGGEGTGRGTEAF
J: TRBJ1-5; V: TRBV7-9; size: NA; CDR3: ASSLGQDNQPQH